This paragraph reports one T cell receptor beta chain. Antigen: not known. The record originates from a study of blood T cells in healthy people across ages. Whole-study results and caveats: Older individuals had lower TCR beta diversity per million T cells (the decline was roughly linear).

Sample-barcoded 5' priming and a J-beta primer mix drove a second PCR of 7 to 11 cycles. TCRdb re-derived calls from the 5' RACE reads in MiXCR, one entry per CDR3 protein. This table has about 1.4 million distinct CDR3 sequences, roughly 59% appearing once. The V gene lost 4 bases and the J gene lost 7 bases, with 16 bases spanning the gap. The CDR3 is 13 amino acids. Germline CDR1 GTSNPN, CDR2 SVGIG (reference sequence). The sequence was collected from a man between 18 and 35 years old in good health. Material: blood. The V and J genes are TRBV30 and TRBJ1-2; D unclear. CDR3 protein: CAWTPNTYGGYTF. In DNA form, the CDR3 reads TGTGCCTGGACCCCAAACACCTATGGTGGCTACACCTTC.